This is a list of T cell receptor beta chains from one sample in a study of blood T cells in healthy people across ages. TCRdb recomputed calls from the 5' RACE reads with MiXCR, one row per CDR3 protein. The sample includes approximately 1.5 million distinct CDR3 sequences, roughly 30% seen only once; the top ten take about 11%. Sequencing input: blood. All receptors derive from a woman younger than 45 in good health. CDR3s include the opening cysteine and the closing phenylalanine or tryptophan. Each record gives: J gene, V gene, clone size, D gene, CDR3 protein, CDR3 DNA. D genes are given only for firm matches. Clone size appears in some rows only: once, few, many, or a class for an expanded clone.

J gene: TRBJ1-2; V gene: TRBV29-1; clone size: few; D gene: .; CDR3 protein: CSVIGGVGYGYTF; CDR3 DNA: TGCAGCGTCATCGGAGGGGTGGGCTATGGCTACACCTTC
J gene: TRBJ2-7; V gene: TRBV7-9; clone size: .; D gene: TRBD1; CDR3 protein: CASSVTGEGGEQYF; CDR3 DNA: TGTGCCAGCAGCGTTACAGGGGAAGGGGGTGAGCAGTACTTC
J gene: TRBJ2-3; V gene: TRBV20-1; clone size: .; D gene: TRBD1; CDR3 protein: CSAADRGAGTDTQYF; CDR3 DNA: TGCAGTGCTGCGGACAGGGGTGCTGGCACAGATACGCAGTATTTT
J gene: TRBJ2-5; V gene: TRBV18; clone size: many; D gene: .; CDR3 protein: CATSGGSETQYF; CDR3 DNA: TGTGCCACCTCGGGGGGCAGTGAGACCCAGTACTTC
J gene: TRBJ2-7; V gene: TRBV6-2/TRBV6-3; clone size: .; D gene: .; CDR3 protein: CASSYTRTDTYEQYF; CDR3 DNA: TGTGCCAGCAGTTACACCCGAACCGATACCTACGAGCAGTACTTC
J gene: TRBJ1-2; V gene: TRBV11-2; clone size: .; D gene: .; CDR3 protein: CASSLDQGAYGYTF; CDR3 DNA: TGTGCCAGCAGCTTAGATCAGGGAGCCTATGGCTACACCTTC
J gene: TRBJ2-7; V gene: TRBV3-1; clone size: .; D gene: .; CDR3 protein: CASSQDGLPSYEQYF; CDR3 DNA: TGTGCCAGCAGCCAAGACGGACTTCCTTCCTACGAGCAGTACTTC
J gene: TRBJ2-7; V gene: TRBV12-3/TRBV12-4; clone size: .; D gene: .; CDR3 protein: CASSREIYSGSSYEQYF; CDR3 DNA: TGTGCCAGCAGTCGGGAAATCTATAGCGGCAGCTCCTACGAGCAGTACTTC
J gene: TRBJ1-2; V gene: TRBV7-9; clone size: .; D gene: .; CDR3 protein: CASSPRTGSYTF; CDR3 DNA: TGTGCCAGCAGCCCTCGGACGGGGAGCTACACCTTC
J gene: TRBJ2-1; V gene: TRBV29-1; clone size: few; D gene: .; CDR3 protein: CSVEVQRLRYEQFF; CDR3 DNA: TGCAGCGTTGAAGTCCAGCGGCTCCGATATGAGCAGTTCTTC
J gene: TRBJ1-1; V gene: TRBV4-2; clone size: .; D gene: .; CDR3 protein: CASSQVWSLGGTEAFF; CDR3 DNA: TGTGCCAGCAGCCAAGTTTGGAGCCTCGGAGGCACTGAAGCTTTCTTT
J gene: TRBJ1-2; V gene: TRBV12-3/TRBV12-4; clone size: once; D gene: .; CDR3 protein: CATQGQDYGYTF; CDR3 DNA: TGTGCCACTCAGGGTCAGGACTATGGCTACACCTTC
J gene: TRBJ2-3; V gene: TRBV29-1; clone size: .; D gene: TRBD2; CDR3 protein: CSEAGGGTDTQYF; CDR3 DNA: TGCAGCGAGGCTGGCGGGGGGACAGATACGCAGTATTTT
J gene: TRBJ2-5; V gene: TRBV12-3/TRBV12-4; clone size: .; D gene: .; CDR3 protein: CASSKGDFSREETQYF; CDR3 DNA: TGTGCCAGCAGCAAGGGAGACTTCTCGAGGGAAGAGACCCAGTACTTC
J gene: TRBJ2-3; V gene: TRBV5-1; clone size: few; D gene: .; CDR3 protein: CASGLGTNTDTQYF; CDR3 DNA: TGCGCCAGCGGCTTGGGGACCAATACAGATACGCAGTATTTT
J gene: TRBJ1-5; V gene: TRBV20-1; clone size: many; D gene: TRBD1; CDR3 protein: CSAVQGTQNQPQHF; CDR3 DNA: TGCAGTGCCGTACAGGGGACCCAAAATCAGCCCCAGCATTTT
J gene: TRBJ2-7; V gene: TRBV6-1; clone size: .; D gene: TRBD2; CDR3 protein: CASTRTSPRGSSYEQYF; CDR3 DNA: TGTGCCAGCACCCGGACTAGTCCAAGAGGTAGCTCCTACGAGCAGTACTTC
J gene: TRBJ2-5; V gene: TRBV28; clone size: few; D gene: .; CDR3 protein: CASRGINDSPIPYF; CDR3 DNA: TGTGCCAGCAGAGGGATCAACGACAGTCCCATTCCGTACTTC
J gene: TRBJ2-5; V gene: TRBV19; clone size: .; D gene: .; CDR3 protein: CASSPPGDGRKETQYF; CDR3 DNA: TGTGCCAGTAGCCCTCCGGGGGACGGAAGAAAAGAGACCCAGTACTTC
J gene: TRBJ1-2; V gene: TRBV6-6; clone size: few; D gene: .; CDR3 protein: CASSYRTWDYGYTF; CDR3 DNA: TGTGCCAGCAGTTACCGGACCTGGGACTATGGCTACACCTTC
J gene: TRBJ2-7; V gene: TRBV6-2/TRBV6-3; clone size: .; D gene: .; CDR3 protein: CASRSLRGPYEQYF; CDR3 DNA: TGTGCCAGCAGGTCCCTCCGAGGCCCCTACGAGCAGTACTTC
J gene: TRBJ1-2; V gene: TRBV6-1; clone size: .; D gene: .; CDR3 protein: CASSENRRHGYTF; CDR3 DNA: TGTGCCAGCAGTGAAAACAGGCGGCATGGCTACACCTTC
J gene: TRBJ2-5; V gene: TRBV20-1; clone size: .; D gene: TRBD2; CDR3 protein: CSAPGTRGWETQYF; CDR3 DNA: TGCAGTGCACCAGGGACTAGAGGATGGGAGACCCAGTACTTC
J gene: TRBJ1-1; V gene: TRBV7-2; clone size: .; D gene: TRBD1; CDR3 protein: CASSDRVGATEAFF; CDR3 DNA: TGTGCCAGCAGCGACAGGGTTGGGGCCACTGAAGCTTTCTTT
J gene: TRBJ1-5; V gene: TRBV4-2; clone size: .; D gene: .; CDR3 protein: CASSQDRGYVQPQHF; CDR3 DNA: TGTGCCAGCAGCCAAGATAGGGGGTACGTACAGCCCCAGCATTTT
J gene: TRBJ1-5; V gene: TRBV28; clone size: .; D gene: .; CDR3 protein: CASSPAVTHQPQHF; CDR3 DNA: TGTGCCAGCAGCCCCGCCGTCACGCATCAGCCCCAGCATTTT
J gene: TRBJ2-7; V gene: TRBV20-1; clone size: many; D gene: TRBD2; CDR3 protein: CSARSREVPKEQYF; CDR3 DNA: TGCAGTGCTAGGTCGCGGGAGGTGCCTAAGGAGCAGTACTTC
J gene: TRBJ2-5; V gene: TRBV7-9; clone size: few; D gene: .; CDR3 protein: CASSPVEETQYF; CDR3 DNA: TGTGCCAGCAGCCCGGTAGAGGAGACCCAGTACTTC
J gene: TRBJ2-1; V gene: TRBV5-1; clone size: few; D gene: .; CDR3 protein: CASSLIRGIDNEQFF; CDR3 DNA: TGCGCCAGCAGCTTGATCCGGGGGATAGACAATGAGCAGTTCTTC